The 19 T cell receptor beta chains reported below all come from one sample, sequenced in a study of technical replicates of blood from a few donors. The data were produced by immunoSEQ multiplex PCR, yet TCRdb's version contains in-frame clones alone and is incomplete. This sample yields 60,000 to 75,000 clones, of which around nine tenths are seen a single time; around 5.5% belongs to the top ten. Material: PBMCs. The origin of the receptors is a human donor in good health. Some clones in this sample may be carry-over from other donors' samples.

The CDR3 sequence is CASSLVQGRNNSPLHF. The CDR3 region has the DNA TGTGCCAGCAGCTTAGTACAGGGCCGGAATAATTCACCCCTCCACTTT. The chain has TRBV7-9 and TRBJ1-6, with D perhaps TRBD1 (6 bases). Trimming took off 1 base at V and 5 bases at J, with 12 bases between the two ends. CDR1 and CDR2 (germline): SEHNR, FQNEAQ (reference sequence). The CDR3 totals 16 residues.

The V and J genes are TRBV10-3 and TRBJ2-6; D is possibly TRBD2 (6 bases). Germline loops: CDR1 ENHRY, CDR2 SYGVKD. Between the trimmed V and J ends, which lost 8 bases and 4 bases, there was a span of 12 bases. The CDR3 is made up of 14 amino acids. The CDR3 bases are TGTGCCATCTTGGCGGGAACAGGGGCCAACGTCCTGACTTTC. This encodes CAILAGTGANVLTF.

This chain joins TRBV4-1 and TRBJ2-6, with 7 positions matching TRBD1. Germline V gene data show CDR1 as MGHRA and CDR2 as YSYEKL. The ends lost 0 bases at V and 3 bases at J; junction bases unmatched: 14. The CDR3 spans 20 residues. CDR3 nucleotides: TGCGCCAGCAGCCAAGATAGACAGGGAAGGACGGTGGGTGGGGCCAACGTCCTGACTTTC. Encoded protein: CASSQDRQGRTVGGANVLTF.

The chain uses TRBV29-1 and TRBJ1-2; D is perhaps TRBD1 (5 bases). V was trimmed by 7 bases and J by 5 bases, leaving 14 bases between them. CDR1 is SQVTM and CDR2 is ANQGSEA in the germline V gene. The length of the CDR3 is 12 residues. The CDR3 DNA reads TGCAGCGGTAGGCGGGGGGATTATGGCTACACCTTC. Amino acid sequence: CSGRRGDYGYTF.

This clone showed up just once. The chain carries TRBV6-4 and TRBJ2-1, with 9 bases that match TRBD2. From germline, CDR1 is MRHNA and CDR2 SNTAGT. This CDR3 region has 16 residues. J was trimmed by 5 bases and V by 5 bases; bases with no gene match: 10. The CDR3: CASSRAAAGGDNEQFF. CDR3 DNA sequence: TGTGCCAGCAGTCGAGCGGCGGCGGGAGGGGACAATGAGCAGTTCTTC.

This chain uses TRBV19 with TRBJ2-1; 12 positions match TRBD2. With V trimmed by 5 bases and J by 3 bases, 5 bases remained unmatched. Germline V lookup: CDR1 LNHDA, CDR2 SQIVND (reference sequence). This CDR3 is built from 16 residues. The CDR3 DNA sequence: TGTGCCAGTAGTCCGGGACTAGCGGGTGACTACAATGAGCAGTTCTTC. It specifies CASSPGLAGDYNEQFF.

The V gene is TRBV5-4, the J gene TRBJ2-7; 7 nucleotides match TRBD2. This CDR3 is built from 15 residues. CDR1 and CDR2 from the germline V gene are SGHNT and YYREEE (reference sequence). The J segment lost 1 base and the V segment lost 5 bases, leaving 9 bases of the junction unmatched. DNA of the CDR3: TGTGCCAGCAGTTTTGGGGGGGGAACGTCCTACGAGCAGTACTTC. Its translation: CASSFGGGTSYEQYF.

The gene calls are TRBV5-6 and TRBJ2-1; TRBD2 matches 10 bases. The CDR3 contains 15 residues. The germline gives CDR1 SGHDT, CDR2 YYEEEE. With 1 base clipped from V and 8 bases from J, the junction kept 6 bases outside the gene matches. In DNA form, the CDR3 reads TGTGCCAGCAGCTTGTTTCAGCGGGAGGGCCATGAGCAGTTCTTC. Translated, it gives CASSLFQREGHEQFF.

V and J are TRBV6-6 and TRBJ2-3; D ambiguous. The CDR3 has 12 residues. Germline-derived CDR1 and CDR2 are MNHNY and SVGAGI (reference sequence). Trimming left V 6 bases short and J 6 bases short, with 10 bases between. The CDR3 nucleotides are TGTGCCAGCAGGAACTATTTGGATACGCAGTATTTT. It codes for CASRNYLDTQYF.

The chain combines TRBV1 with TRBJ2-3; the table assigns TRBD1, which was not confirmed against the DNA. TRBV1 is assigned pseudogene status. The CDR3 runs 14 residues. CDR3 protein: CTSSDRGHTDTQYF. The CDR3 DNA sequence: TGCACCAGCAGTGACAGGGGGCATACAGATACGCAGTATTTT.

This chain joins TRBV20-1 and TRBJ1-2, with D uncertain. The CDR3 loop spans 11 amino acids. CDR1 and CDR2 from the germline V gene are DFQATT and SNEGSKA (reference sequence). Trimming cost V 3 bases and J 6 bases, with 8 bases left between them. The CDR3 spells CSARTLDGYTF. The CDR3 DNA is TGCAGTGCTAGGACTTTGGATGGCTACACCTTC.

This clone was found a few times. The chain is built from TRBV6-5 and TRBJ1-2; D perhaps matches TRBD1 (5 bases). The V and J ends lost 6 bases and 7 bases respectively, with 15 bases between them. The germline V gene has CDR1 MNHEY and CDR2 SVGAGI. The CDR3 length is 13 residues. DNA for the CDR3: TGTGCCAGCAGCAGGCAGGGTGGGGTTGGCTACACCTTC. Translation gives CASSRQGGVGYTF.

The genes are TRBV7-9 and TRBJ1-2; 8 bases are a match to TRBD1. There are 13 residues in the CDR3. Germline values: CDR1 SEHNR, CDR2 FQNEAQ (reference sequence). Trimming at V came to 5 bases and at J to 4 bases, leaving 3 bases not matched to a gene. The CDR3 nucleotides read TGTGCCAGCAGCCAGGACAGGGCCTATGGCTACACCTTC. As protein: CASSQDRAYGYTF. Supplemented by reference TRBV7-9 and TRBJ1-2, the full variable domain reads DTGVSQNPRHKITKRGQNVTFRCDPISEHNRLYWYRQTLGQGPEFLTYFQNEAQLEKSRLLSDRFSAERPKGSFSTLEIQRTEQGDSAMYLCASSQDRAYGYTFGSGTRLTVV.

This chain connects TRBV10-1 to TRBJ1-1; D not resolved. There are 14 residues in the CDR3. The germline V gene encodes CDR1 WNHNN and CDR2 SYGVQD (reference sequence). V was cut by 7 bases and J by 0 bases, with 12 bases left in between. CDR3 protein: CASNLGVMNTEAFF. The CDR3 nucleotides are TGCGCCAGCAATCTAGGTGTGATGAACACTGAAGCTTTCTTT.

The chain combines TRBV7-2 with TRBJ1-6; D is uncertain. Trimming stripped 5 bases from V and 3 bases from J, with 11 bases between. CDR1 is SGHTA and CDR2 is FQGNSA in the germline V gene. The CDR3 length is 15 residues. CDR3 sequence: CASSMYRYYNSPLHF. In DNA form, the CDR3 reads TGTGCCAGCAGCATGTACAGATACTATAATTCACCCCTCCACTTT.

The chain is built from TRBV29-1 and TRBJ2-4, with D possibly matching TRBD1 (5 bases). CDR1 SQVTM and CDR2 ANQGSEA come from the germline V gene. Deletions cut 6 bases from V and 14 bases from J, with 14 bases between. This CDR3 region has 10 residues. CDR3 in DNA: TGCAGCGTCGCGGACACCAGAAAGTACTTC. Translation gives CSVADTRKYF.

The V and J genes are TRBV18 and TRBJ2-7; 9 bases line up with TRBD2. V was clipped by 0 bases and J by 4 bases; unmatched bases: 7. The CDR3 consists of 16 residues. CDR1 is KGHSH and CDR2 is LQKENI in the germline V gene. The CDR3 protein is CASSPPVASGMYEQYF. The CDR3 region has the DNA TGTGCCAGCTCACCACCGGTTGCTAGCGGGATGTACGAGCAGTACTTC.

The chain joins TRBV7-8 to TRBJ2-5, with TRBD2 matching over 12 bases. In germline, CDR1 is SGHVS, CDR2 FQNEAQ. The CDR3 length is 17 residues. With V trimmed by 1 base and J by 2 bases, 5 bases remained unmatched. The CDR3 is CASSLDSLAGGQETQYF. The CDR3 nucleotides read TGTGCCAGCAGCTTAGATAGTCTAGCGGGAGGGCAAGAGACCCAGTACTTC.

This rearrangement joins TRBV15 to TRBJ2-7; 7 bases fit TRBD2. Looked up from germline, CDR1 is LNHNV and CDR2 is YYDKDF (reference sequence). This CDR3 is 14 amino acids long. V gave up 4 bases and J gave up 2 bases; unmatched junction bases: 5. The CDR3 DNA reads TGTGCCACCAGCAAGGCTAGCGGTCCCTACGAGCAGTACTTC. It is translated as CATSKASGPYEQYF.